The clone carrying this T cell receptor beta chain was counted ten times or more. Its antigen remains unidentified. Germline V gives CDR1 SGHRS, CDR2 YFSETQ. CDR3 length: 12 residues. V lost 4 bases to trimming and J lost 5 bases, with 10 bases between them. Using its own MiXCR run on the 5' RACE reads, TCRdb lists one record per CDR3 protein. The table includes 450,000 or so distinct CDR3 sequences, approximately 15% detected once. This entry belongs to a study of identical twins. Study-wide findings and caveats: Twin pairs' shared out-of-frame alpha sequences were enriched in low generation probability. High-abundance cord blood beta clonotypes had fewer insertions; memory repertoires showed none.

A further study also used this sample, focusing on yellow fever vaccine responses in identical twins.

This chain connects TRBV5-1 to TRBJ2-7; D perhaps matches TRBD2 (6 bases). Sequencing was done on a sample of CD4+ T cells sorted from blood. This receptor was taken from a woman aged 18-30 years in good health. Here the CDR3 reads CASSLRGDEQYF. The CDR3 DNA is TGCGCCAGCAGCCTTCGCGGGGACGAGCAGTACTTC.